This TCR beta chain was sequenced for a study of control samples from healthy donors and cancer patients. V lost 4 bases and J lost 5; bases outside the gene matches: 7. The V gene's germline CDR1 is SGHNT and CDR2 YYREEE (reference sequence). The CDR3 consists of 16 residues. The assay was immunoSEQ multiplex PCR, and TCRdb's table has in-frame clones only and misses some. The sample includes over 120,000 clones, approximately 92% seen only once; the top ten take approximately 3.2%. The clonotype was recovered from a man under 40 in good health. Sequencing was carried out using blood. V is TRBV5-4 and J is TRBJ2-5, with TRBD2 matching 14 bases. The CDR3 nucleotides read TGTGCCAGCAGCCGGACTAGCGGGGGGAGGTGGGAGACCCAGTACTTC. The encoded protein is CASSRTSGGRWETQYF.